The clone carrying this T cell receptor (beta chain) has ten or more counts. Antigen: not known. The entry originates in a study of CD8 T cells in ankylosing spondylitis. Findings and limits, study-wide: There was a TCR beta motif, made of several highly homologous variants, that appeared characteristic of ankylosing spondylitis blood.

CDR3 size: 15 residues. The germline gives CDR1 SGHRS, CDR2 YFSETQ. The ends were cut back, 0 bases at V and 6 bases at J, with 13 bases in the middle. Using its own MiXCR run on the 5' RACE reads, TCRdb lists one record per CDR3 protein. There are more than 250,000 distinct CDR3 sequences in the sample; approximately 8% occur only once, and about 14% lies in the top ten. The source of this sequence is a male donor with ankylosing spondylitis. The sequenced sample consisted of blood, either unsorted or a sorted T cell fraction (not recorded which). This chain uses TRBV5-1 with TRBJ2-1; weak D call: TRBD2 (6 bases). The CDR3 sequence is CASSLGQTSTNEQFF. The CDR3 DNA reads as TGCGCCAGCAGCTTGGGCCAGACTAGTACCAATGAGCAGTTCTTC.